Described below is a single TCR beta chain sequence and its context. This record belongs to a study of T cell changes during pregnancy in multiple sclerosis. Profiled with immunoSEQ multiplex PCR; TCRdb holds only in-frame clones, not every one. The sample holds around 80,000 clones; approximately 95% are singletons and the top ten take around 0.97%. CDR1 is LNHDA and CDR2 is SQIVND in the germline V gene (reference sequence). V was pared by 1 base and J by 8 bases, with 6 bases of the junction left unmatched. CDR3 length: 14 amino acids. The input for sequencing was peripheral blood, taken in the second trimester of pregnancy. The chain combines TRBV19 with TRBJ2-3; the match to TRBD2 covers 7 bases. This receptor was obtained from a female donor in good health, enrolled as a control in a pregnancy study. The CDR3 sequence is CASSIVAGEVTQYF. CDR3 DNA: TGTGCCAGTAGTATAGTTGCGGGAGAAGTTACGCAGTATTTT.